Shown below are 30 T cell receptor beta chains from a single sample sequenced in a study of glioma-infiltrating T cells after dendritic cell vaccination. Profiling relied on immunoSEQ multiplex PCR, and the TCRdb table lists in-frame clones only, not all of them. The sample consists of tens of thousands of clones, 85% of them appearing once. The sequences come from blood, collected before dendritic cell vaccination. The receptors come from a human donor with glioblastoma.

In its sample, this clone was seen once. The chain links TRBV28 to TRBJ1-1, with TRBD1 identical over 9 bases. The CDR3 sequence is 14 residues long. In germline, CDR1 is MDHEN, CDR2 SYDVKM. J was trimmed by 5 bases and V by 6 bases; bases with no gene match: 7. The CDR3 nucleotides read TGTGCCAGCAGGATAACCGGGACAGGGACTGAAGCTTTCTTT. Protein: CASRITGTGTEAFF.

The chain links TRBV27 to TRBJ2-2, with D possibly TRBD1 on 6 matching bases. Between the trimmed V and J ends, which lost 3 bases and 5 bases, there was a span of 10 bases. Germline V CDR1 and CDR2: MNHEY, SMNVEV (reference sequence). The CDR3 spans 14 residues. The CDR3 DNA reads TGTGCCAGCAGTTTCACAGGGATGACCGGGGAGCTGTTTTTT. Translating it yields CASSFTGMTGELFF.

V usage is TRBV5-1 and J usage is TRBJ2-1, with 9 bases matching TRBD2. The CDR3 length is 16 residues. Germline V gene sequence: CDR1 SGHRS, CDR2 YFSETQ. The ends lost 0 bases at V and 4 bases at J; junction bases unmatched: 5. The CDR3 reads CASSLVATSGYNEQFF. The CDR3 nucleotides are TGCGCCAGCAGCTTGGTGGCGACTAGCGGTTACAATGAGCAGTTCTTC.

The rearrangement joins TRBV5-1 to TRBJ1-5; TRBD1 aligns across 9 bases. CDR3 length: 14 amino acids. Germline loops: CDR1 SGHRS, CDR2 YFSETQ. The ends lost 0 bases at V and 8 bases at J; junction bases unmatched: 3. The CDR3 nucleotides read TGCGCCAGCAGCTTGGGGACAGGGGTCGAGCCCCAGCATTTT. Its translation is CASSLGTGVEPQHF.

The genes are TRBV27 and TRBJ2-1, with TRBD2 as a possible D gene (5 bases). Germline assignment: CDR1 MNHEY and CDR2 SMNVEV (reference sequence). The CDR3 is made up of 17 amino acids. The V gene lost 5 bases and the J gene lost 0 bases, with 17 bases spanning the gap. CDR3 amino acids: CASSTTGLSSSYNEQFF. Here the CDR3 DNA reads TGTGCCAGCAGTACAACCGGACTTTCCAGCTCCTACAATGAGCAGTTCTTC.

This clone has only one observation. CDR3 sequence (DNA): TGTGCCTGGAGTCATAACAGGGTGGGGATGGAAAAACTGTTTTTT. Its protein product is CAWSHNRVGMEKLFF. The V and J genes are TRBV30 and TRBJ1-4; D possibly corresponds to TRBD1 (6 bases). Between the trimmed V and J ends, which lost 2 bases and 8 bases, there was a span of 18 bases. Germline CDR1 is GTSNPN and CDR2 is SVGIG (reference sequence). There are 15 residues in the CDR3.

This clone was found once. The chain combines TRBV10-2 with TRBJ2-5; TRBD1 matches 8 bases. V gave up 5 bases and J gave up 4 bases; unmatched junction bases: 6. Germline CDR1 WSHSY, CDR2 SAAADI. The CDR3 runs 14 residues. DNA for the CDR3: TGCGCCAGCAGTTCGCTTGACAGGGGAGAGACCCAGTACTTC. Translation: CASSSLDRGETQYF.

The CDR3 here is CAYTGLVGNEQFF. DNA of the CDR3: TGTGCCTATACTGGACTAGTCGGCAATGAGCAGTTCTTC. The chain employs TRBV30 and TRBJ2-1; 7 bases match TRBD2. Germline loops: CDR1 GTSNPN, CDR2 SVGIG (reference sequence). V trimming: 7 bases; J trimming: 6 bases; junction bases outside the gene matches: 9. The CDR3 length is 13 residues.

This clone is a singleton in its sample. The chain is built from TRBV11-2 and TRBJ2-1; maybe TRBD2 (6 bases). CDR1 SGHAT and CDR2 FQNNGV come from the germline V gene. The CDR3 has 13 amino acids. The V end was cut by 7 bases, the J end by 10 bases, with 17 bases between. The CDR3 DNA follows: TGTGCCAGCACCGGACTTGGGGCGGGGGAGCAGTTCTTC. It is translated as CASTGLGAGEQFF. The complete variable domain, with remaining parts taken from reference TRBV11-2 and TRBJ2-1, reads EAGVAQSPRYKIIEKRQSVAFWCNPISGHATLYWYQQILGQGPKLLIQFQNNGVVDDSQLPKDRFSAERLKGVDSTLKIQPAKLEDSAVYLCASTGLGAGEQFFGPGTRLTVL.

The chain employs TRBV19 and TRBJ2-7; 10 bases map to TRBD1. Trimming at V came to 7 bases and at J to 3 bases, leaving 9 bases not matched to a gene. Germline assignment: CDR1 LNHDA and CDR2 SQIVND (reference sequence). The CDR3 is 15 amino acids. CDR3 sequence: CASTLTGTGDYEQYF. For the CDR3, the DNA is TGTGCCAGTACCTTGACCGGGACAGGGGACTACGAGCAGTACTTC.

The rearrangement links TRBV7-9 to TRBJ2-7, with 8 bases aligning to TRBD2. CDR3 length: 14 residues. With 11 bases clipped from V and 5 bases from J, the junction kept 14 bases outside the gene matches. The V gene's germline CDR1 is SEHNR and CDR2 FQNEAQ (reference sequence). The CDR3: CAVRGREGPDEQYF. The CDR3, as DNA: TGTGCCGTCAGGGGACGGGAGGGCCCAGACGAGCAGTACTTC. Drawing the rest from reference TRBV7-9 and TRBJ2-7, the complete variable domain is DTGVSQNPRHKITKRGQNVTFRCDPISEHNRLYWYRQTLGQGPEFLTYFQNEAQLEKSRLLSDRFSAERPKGSFSTLEIQRTEQGDSAMYLCAVRGREGPDEQYFGPGTRLTVT.

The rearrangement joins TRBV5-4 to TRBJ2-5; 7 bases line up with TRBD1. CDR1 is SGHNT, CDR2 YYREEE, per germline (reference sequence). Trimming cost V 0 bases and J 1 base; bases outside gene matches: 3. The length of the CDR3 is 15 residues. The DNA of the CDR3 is TGTGCCAGCAGCTTGGGACAGGGTCCCCAAGAGACCCAGTACTTC. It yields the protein CASSLGQGPQETQYF.

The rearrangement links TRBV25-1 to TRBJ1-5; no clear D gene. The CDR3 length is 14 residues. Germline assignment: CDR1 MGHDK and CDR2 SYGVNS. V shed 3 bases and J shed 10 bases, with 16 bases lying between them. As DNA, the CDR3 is TGTGCCAGCAGTGATCAGTCAGACTTAGGACCCCAGCATTTT. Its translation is CASSDQSDLGPQHF.

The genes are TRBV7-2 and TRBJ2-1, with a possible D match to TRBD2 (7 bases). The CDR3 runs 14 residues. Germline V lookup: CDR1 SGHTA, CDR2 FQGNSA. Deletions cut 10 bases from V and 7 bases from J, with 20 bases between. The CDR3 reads CATRGGGVKNEQFF. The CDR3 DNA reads TGTGCCACCCGCGGGGGCGGAGTAAAGAATGAGCAGTTCTTC. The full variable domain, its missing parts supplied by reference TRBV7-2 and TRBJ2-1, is GAGVSQSPSNKVTEKGKDVELRCDPISGHTALYWYRQSLGQGLEFLIYFQGNSAPDKSGLPSDRFSAERTGGSVSTLTIQRTQQEDSAVYLCATRGGGVKNEQFFGPGTRLTVL.

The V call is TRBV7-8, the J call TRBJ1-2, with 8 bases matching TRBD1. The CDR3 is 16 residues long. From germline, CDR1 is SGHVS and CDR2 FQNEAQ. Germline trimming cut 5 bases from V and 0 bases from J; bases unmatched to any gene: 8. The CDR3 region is CASSPRDRQPNYGYTF. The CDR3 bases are TGTGCCAGCAGCCCCCGGGACAGGCAACCTAACTATGGCTACACCTTC.

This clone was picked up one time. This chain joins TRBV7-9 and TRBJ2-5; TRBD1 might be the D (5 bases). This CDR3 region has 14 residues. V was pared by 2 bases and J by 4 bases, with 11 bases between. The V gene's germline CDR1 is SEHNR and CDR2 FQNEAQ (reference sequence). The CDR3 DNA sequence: TGTGCCAGCAGCTTAATACAGGAAAGAGAGACCCAGTACTTC. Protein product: CASSLIQERETQYF.

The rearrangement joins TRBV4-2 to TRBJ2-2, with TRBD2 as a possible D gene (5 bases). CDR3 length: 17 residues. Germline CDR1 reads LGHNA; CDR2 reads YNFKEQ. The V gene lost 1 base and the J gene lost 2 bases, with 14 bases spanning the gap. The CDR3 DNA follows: TGTGCCAGCAGCCAAGGAGTTAGGCGGGCCAACACCGGGGAGCTGTTTTTT. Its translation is CASSQGVRRANTGELFF.

The CDR3 DNA reads as TGTGCCAGCAGCCAACAGGGGGCTTCTTGGGCTTTCTTT. Protein product: CASSQQGASWAFF. The chain couples TRBV7-3 to TRBJ1-1; 9 bases align to TRBD1. The V gene's germline CDR1 is SGHTA and CDR2 FQGTGA. This CDR3 is 13 amino acids long. The ends lost 5 bases at V and 11 bases at J; junction bases unmatched: 9.

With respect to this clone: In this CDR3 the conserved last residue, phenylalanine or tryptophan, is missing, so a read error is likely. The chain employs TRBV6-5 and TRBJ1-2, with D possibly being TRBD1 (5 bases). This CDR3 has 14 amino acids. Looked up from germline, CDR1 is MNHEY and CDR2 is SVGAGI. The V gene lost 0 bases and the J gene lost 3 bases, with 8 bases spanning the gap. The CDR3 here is CASSYSRGDYGYTS. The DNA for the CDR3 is TGTGCCAGCAGTTACTCGCGGGGGGACTATGGCTACACCTCC.

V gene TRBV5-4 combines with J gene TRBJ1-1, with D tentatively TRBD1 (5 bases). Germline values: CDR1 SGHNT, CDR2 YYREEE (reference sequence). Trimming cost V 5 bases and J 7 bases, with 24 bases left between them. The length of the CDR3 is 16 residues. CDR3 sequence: CASRLPPGGPGDEAFF. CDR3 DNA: TGTGCCAGCAGATTACCCCCCGGGGGACCGGGCGATGAAGCTTTCTTT.

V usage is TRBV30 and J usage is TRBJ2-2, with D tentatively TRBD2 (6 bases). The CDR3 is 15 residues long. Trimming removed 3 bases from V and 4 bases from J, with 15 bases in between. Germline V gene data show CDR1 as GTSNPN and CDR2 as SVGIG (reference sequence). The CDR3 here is CAWRPHTSLTGELFF. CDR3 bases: TGTGCCTGGAGGCCGCATACTAGCCTCACCGGGGAGCTGTTTTTT.

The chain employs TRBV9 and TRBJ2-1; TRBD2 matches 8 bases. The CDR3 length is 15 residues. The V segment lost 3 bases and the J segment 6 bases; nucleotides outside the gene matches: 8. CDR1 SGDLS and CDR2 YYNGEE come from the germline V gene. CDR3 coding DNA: TGTGCCAGCAGCGAAACTAGCGGCCCCGGCAATGAGCAGTTCTTC. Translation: CASSETSGPGNEQFF.

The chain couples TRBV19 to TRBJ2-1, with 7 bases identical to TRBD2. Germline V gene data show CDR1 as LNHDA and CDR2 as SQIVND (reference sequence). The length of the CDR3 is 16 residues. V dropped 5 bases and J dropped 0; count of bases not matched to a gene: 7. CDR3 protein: CASSLLAASSYNEQFF. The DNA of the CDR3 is TGTGCCAGTAGTCTTCTAGCGGCAAGCTCCTACAATGAGCAGTTCTTC.

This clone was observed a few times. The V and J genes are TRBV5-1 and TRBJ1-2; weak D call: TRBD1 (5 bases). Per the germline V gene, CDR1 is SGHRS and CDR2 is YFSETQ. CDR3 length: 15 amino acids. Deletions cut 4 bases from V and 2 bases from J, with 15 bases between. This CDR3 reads CASSQDSGSNYGYTF. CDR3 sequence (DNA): TGCGCCAGCAGCCAAGATTCAGGGTCCAACTATGGCTACACCTTC.

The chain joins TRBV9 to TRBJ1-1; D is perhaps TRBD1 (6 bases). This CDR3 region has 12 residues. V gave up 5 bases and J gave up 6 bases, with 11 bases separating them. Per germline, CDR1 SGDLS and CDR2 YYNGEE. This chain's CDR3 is CASSTQGAEAFF. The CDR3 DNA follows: TGTGCCAGCAGTACACAGGGAGCTGAAGCTTTCTTT.

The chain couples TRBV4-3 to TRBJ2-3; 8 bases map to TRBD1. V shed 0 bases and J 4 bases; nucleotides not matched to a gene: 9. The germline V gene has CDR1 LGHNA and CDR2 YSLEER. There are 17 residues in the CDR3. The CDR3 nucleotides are TGCGCCAGCAGCCAAGAGGGTCAGGGGGCTAGGGCAGATACGCAGTATTTT. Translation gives CASSQEGQGARADTQYF.

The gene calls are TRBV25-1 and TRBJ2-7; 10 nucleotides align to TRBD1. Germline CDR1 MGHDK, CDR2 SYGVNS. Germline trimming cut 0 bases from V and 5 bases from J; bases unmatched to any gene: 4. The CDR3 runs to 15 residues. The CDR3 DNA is TGTGCCAGCAGTGAATACGTGGGACAGGGGAACGAGCAGTACTTC. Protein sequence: CASSEYVGQGNEQYF.

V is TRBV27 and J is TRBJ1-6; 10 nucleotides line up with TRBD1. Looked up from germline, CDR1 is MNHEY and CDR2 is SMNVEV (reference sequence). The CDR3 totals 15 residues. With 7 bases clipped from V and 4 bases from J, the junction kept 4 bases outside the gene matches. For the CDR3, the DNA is TGTGCCAGCACCAAGGGACAGGGGTATAATTCACCCCTCCACTTT. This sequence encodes CASTKGQGYNSPLHF.

CDR3 region: CASSSIQGFYNEQFF. CDR3 sequence (DNA): TGTGCCAGCAGTTCCATACAGGGTTTCTACAATGAGCAGTTCTTC. V is TRBV6-6 and J is TRBJ2-1; possible D gene TRBD1, 6 bases. Looked up from germline, CDR1 is MNHNY and CDR2 is SVGAGI (reference sequence). The CDR3 covers 15 residues. The germline V and J ends were trimmed by 4 bases and 3 bases, with 13 bases remaining between them.

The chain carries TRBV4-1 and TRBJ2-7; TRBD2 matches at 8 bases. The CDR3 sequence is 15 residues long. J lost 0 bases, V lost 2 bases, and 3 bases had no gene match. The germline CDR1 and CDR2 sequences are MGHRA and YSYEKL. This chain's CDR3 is CASSQLAGSSYEQYF. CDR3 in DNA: TGCGCCAGCAGCCAATTAGCGGGGAGCTCCTACGAGCAGTACTTC.